This TCR beta chain was obtained from a study of blood T cell repertoires in COVID-19. Produced via immunoSEQ multiplex PCR; TCRdb's table is partial and in-frame only. Here the sample spans about 130,000 clones, 65% to 90% being singletons. This CDR3 has 13 residues. With 1 base clipped from V and 12 bases from J, the junction kept 8 bases outside the gene matches. Germline assignment: CDR1 LGHDT and CDR2 YNNKEL (reference sequence). This clone was counted a single time. This sequence joins TRBV3-1 (or the pseudogene TRBV3-2) and TRBJ1-2; 7 bases agree with TRBD1. The sequence was collected from a woman aged 80 or over with acute or convalescent COVID-19. Sequenced: peripheral blood. The CDR3 spells CASSQGRTGDDTF. DNA of the CDR3: TGTGCCAGCAGCCAAGGCAGAACAGGGGACGACACCTTC.